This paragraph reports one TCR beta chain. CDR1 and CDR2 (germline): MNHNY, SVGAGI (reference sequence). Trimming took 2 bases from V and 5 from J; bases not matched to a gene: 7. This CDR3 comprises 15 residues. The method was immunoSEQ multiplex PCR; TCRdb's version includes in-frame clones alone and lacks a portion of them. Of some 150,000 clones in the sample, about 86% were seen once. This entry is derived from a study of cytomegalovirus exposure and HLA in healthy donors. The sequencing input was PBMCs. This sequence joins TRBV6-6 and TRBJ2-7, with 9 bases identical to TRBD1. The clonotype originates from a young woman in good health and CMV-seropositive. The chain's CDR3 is CASSYPGQGIDEQYF. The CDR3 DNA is TGTGCCAGCAGTTACCCGGGACAGGGTATCGACGAGCAGTACTTC.